The sequence of this TCR beta chain was determined in a study of cytomegalovirus exposure and HLA in healthy donors. In the PCR, 60 Vbeta and 13 Jbeta primers were used. Sequenced by immunoSEQ multiplex PCR; TCRdb stores in-frame clones only, minus some. The sample has some 64,000 clones; the top ten hold over 1.5%. Findings and caveats of the study: Being productive about 87% or about 30% of the time was typical of most TCR beta V segments in an earlier analysis. DRB1 had the most TCR associations and HLA-C the fewest, a later analysis found, with rates varying by HLA locus. Analyses of presence/absence relied on an assumption of roughly uniform sequencing depth across donors.

The CDR3 totals 16 residues. Germline values: CDR1 MNHNY, CDR2 SVGAGI (reference sequence). V was shortened by 0 bases and J by 4 bases, with 12 bases between the two germline ends. Notes on this clone: Its antigen is not identified.

Sequencing was performed on PBMCs. The chain uses TRBV6-6 and TRBJ2-2; no clear D gene. The clonotype originates from a woman in her 30s in good health and CMV-seronegative. CDR3 in amino acids: CASSYSTSTPTGELFF. The DNA for the CDR3 is TGTGCCAGCAGTTACTCGACCTCGACTCCCACCGGGGAGCTGTTTTTT.